This T cell receptor (beta chain) was obtained from a study of blood T cell repertoires in COVID-19. As handled by the study authors: Using reference gene primer amplification, nucleated cell counts were estimated. Clones were sequenced by immunoSEQ multiplex PCR, and TCRdb holds only the in-frame ones, with some missing. V, J and clone size reflect that table, while D and trimming were determined from the DNA. The sample shows about 25,000 clones, 85% to 90% of them seen only once. V shed 4 bases and J shed 1 base, with 16 bases lying between them. This CDR3 has 16 residues. CDR1 MNHEY and CDR2 SVGAGI come from the germline V gene. This clone was counted a few times.

The sequence came from a man between 65 and 79 years old with active COVID-19. Input material: peripheral blood. V usage is TRBV6-5 and J usage is TRBJ1-1; D remains unclear. The CDR3 loop reads CASSSRVLSENTEAFF. CDR3 in DNA: TGTGCCAGCAGTTCGAGGGTTTTGTCCGAGAACACTGAAGCTTTCTTT.